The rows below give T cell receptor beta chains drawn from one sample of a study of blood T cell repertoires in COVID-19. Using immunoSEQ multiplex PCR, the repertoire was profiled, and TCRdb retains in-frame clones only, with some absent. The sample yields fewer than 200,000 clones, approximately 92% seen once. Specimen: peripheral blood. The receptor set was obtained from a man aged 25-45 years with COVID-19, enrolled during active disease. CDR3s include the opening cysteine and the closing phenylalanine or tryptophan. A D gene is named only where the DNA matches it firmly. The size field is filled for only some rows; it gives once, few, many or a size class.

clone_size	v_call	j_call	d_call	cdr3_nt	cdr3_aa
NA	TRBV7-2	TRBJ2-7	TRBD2	TGTGCCAGCAGCCCTAGTTGGACTAGCGGGAGTTATGAGCAGTACTTC	CASSPSWTSGSYEQYF
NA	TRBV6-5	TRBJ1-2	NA	TGTGCCAGCAGTTACTCAGGAGGATATGGCTACACCTTC	CASSYSGGYGYTF
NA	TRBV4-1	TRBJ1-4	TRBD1	TGCGCCAGCAGACGTGGACAGGGAGACGAAAAACTGTTTTTT	CASRRGQGDEKLFF
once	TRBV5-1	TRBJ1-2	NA	TGCGCCAGCAGCTCCCCAATGCGGGGGGGGAACTATGGCTACACCTTC	CASSSPMRGGNYGYTF
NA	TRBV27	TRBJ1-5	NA	TGTGCCAGCAGTTTAACAGGTTATAGCAATCAGCCCCAGCATTTT	CASSLTGYSNQPQHF
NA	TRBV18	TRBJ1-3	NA	TGTGCCAGCTCACCTTCTGTACAGTTTTCGGGAAACACCATATATTTT	CASSPSVQFSGNTIYF
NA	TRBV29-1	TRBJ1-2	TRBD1	TGCAGCGCTATGACAGGGGGCCTTTATGGCTACACCTTC	CSAMTGGLYGYTF
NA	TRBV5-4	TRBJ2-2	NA	TGTGCCAGCAGCGACCGTTTCGGGGGTCCGGGGAACACCGGGGAGCTGTTTTTT	CASSDRFGGPGNTGELFF
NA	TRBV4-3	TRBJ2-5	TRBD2	TGCGCCAGCAGCCAAACCCCCAGACTAGCGGGAGGGCCCCCAGAGACCCAGTACTTC	CASSQTPRLAGGPPETQYF
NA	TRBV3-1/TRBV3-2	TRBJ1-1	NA	TGTGCCAGCACCGCTCTCTCGGGTGAAGCTTTCTTT	CASTALSGEAFF
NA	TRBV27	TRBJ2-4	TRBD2	TGTGCCAGCAGACAGACTAGCGGGGCCAAAAACATTCAGTACTTC	CASRQTSGAKNIQYF
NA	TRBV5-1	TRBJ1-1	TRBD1	TGCGCCAGCAGCGTAACAGGGGAATCTGAAGCTTTCTTT	CASSVTGESEAFF
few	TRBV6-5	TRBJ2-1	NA	TGTGCCAGCAGTAGCACCTTAAAAGACAATGAGCAGTTCTTC	CASSSTLKDNEQFF
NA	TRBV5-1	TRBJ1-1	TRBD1	TGCGCCAGCAGCTTAAACAGGGGTTCGAACACTGAAGCTTTCTTT	CASSLNRGSNTEAFF
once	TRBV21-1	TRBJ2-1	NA	TGTGCCAGAACCCTCACTTTGGGGGGACCGAGAGACAATGAGCAGTTCTTC	CARTLTLGGPRDNEQFF
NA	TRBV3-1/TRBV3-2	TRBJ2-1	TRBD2	TGTGCCAGCAGCCGACTAGCGGACATTTACAATGAGCAGTTCTTC	CASSRLADIYNEQFF
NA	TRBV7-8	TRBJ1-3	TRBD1	TGTGCCAGCAGCCGACAGGGCCCTGGGTCTGGAAACACCATATATTTT	CASSRQGPGSGNTIYF
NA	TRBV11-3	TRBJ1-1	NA	TGTGCCAGCAGCTCAGGTAGCGGATCTGAAGCTTTCTTT	CASSSGSGSEAFF
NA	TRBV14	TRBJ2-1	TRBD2	TGTGCCAGCAGCCAAGATTTGGGGGGGGGTGAGCAGTTCTTC	CASSQDLGGGEQFF
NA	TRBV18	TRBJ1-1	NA	TGTGCCAGCTCACCTCAGGGAAGCACTGAAGCTTTCTTT	CASSPQGSTEAFF